This T cell receptor beta chain appears in the sequencing data of a study of identical twins. TCRdb reprocessed the 5' RACE reads via MiXCR and lists one record per CDR3 protein. The sample carries around 530,000 distinct CDR3 sequences, nearly 15% recorded once. General study points: The analysis was cross-sectional rather than longitudinal within donors. Clonotypes of the beta chain that were abundant in cord blood carried fewer insertions (memory repertoires showed none).

As regards this clonotype: What it binds is unknown.

The same sample was also studied in work on yellow fever vaccine responses in identical twins. From that study: Twins reportedly showed a vaccine T cell response that seemed partly convergent and partly personalized.

This receptor was taken from a woman younger than 30 in good health. Sequenced material: CD4+ T cells sorted from blood.

Written as DNA, the CDR3 is TGTGCCAGTAGTATAGCCTCGGGACTACCCTACGAGCAGTACTTC. Protein sequence: CASSIASGLPYEQYF. The gene calls are TRBV19 and TRBJ2-7, with 7 bases that match TRBD2. Germline V gene data show CDR1 as LNHDA and CDR2 as SQIVND (reference sequence). The V and J ends lost 1 base and 2 bases, in that order; junction bases with no gene match: 5. CDR3 length: 15 residues.